The 28 T cell receptor beta chains in this list originate from one sample, sequenced in a study of blood T cell repertoires in COVID-19. Here immunoSEQ multiplex PCR was the method, and the copy in TCRdb shows in-frame clones only, minus some. In the table there are over 100,000 clones, around 80% of which are singletons. Sequencing input: peripheral blood. The receptors were sampled from a woman over 75 with acute or convalescent COVID-19.

V and J are TRBV5-1 and TRBJ1-2, with 7 bases that match TRBD1. The germline V gene encodes CDR1 SGHRS and CDR2 YFSETQ. There are 16 residues in the CDR3. V lost 3 bases to trimming and J lost 4 bases; unmatched junction nucleotides: 12. CDR3 in DNA: TGCGCCAGCAGCTGGGAAGGGGACAGCCGGTTCTATGGCTACACCTTC. Amino acids: CASSWEGDSRFYGYTF.

This clone has only one observation. The V and J genes are TRBV24-1 and TRBJ2-3, with D uncertain. CDR1 is KGHDR and CDR2 is SFDVKD in the germline V gene. The V and J ends lost 5 bases and 2 bases respectively, with 7 bases between them. The CDR3 loop spans 13 amino acids. The CDR3 nucleotides read TGTGCCACCAGTGTCCACTTCACAGATACGCAGTATTTT. This sequence encodes CATSVHFTDTQYF.

The chain is built from TRBV9 and TRBJ2-1, with D perhaps TRBD1 (6 bases). Germline CDR1 and CDR2: SGDLS and YYNGEE. Trimming shortened V by 5 bases and J by 4 bases, and 16 bases separated the two germline ends. The CDR3 runs 15 residues. CDR3 nucleotide sequence: TGTGCCAGCAGTTCAGGGACACTGCTATACAATGAGCAGTTCTTC. It yields the protein CASSSGTLLYNEQFF.

The chain employs TRBV4-3 and TRBJ2-2, with D perhaps matching TRBD2 (5 bases). The CDR3 runs to 16 residues. Trimming took 0 bases from V and 6 from J, leaving 14 bases between them. The germline V gene has CDR1 LGHNA and CDR2 YSLEER. CDR3 nucleotides: TGCGCCAGCAGCCAAGAATCGGTTGAGGGATCCGGGGAGCTGTTTTTT. This gives the protein CASSQESVEGSGELFF.

This clone is termed medium-sized (0.01 to 0.1%). The gene calls are TRBV7-3 and TRBJ1-6; D not resolved. CDR3 size: 13 residues. Germline V gene lookup returns CDR1 SGHTA and CDR2 FQGTGA. Between the trimmed V and J ends, which lost 2 bases and 7 bases, there was a span of 6 bases. The CDR3, as DNA: TGTGCCAGCAGCTTAGGGCTAAATTCACCCCTCCACTTT. This gives the protein CASSLGLNSPLHF. The entire variable domain, with the rest obtained from reference TRBV7-3 and TRBJ1-6, is as follows: GAGVSQTPSNKVTEKGKYVELRCDPISGHTALYWYRQSLGQGPEFLIYFQGTGAADDSGLPNDRFFAVRPEGSVSTLKIQRTERGDSAVYLCASSLGLNSPLHFGNGTRLTVT.

The gene calls are TRBV11-2 and TRBJ2-7; 11 bases are shared with TRBD1. V shed 4 bases, J shed 3 bases, and the junction held 8 bases outside the gene matches. Per germline, CDR1 SGHAT and CDR2 FQNNGV. This CDR3 region has 16 residues. The DNA of the CDR3 is TGTGCCAGCAGCTCAAGCCGGGACAGGGGGTACTACGAGCAGTACTTC. Amino acid sequence: CASSSSRDRGYYEQYF. Full variable domain (remainder filled in from reference TRBV11-2 and TRBJ2-7): EAGVAQSPRYKIIEKRQSVAFWCNPISGHATLYWYQQILGQGPKLLIQFQNNGVVDDSQLPKDRFSAERLKGVDSTLKIQPAKLEDSAVYLCASSSSRDRGYYEQYFGPGTRLTVT.

The gene calls are TRBV4-2 and TRBJ1-2; TRBD1 might be the D (6 bases). The germline V gene encodes CDR1 LGHNA and CDR2 YNFKEQ. Trimming cost V 0 bases and J 3 bases, with 14 bases left between them. The CDR3 totals 16 residues. The CDR3 region has the DNA TGTGCCAGCAGCCAAGATGGCACGCCAGGGGACTATGGCTACACCTTC. It encodes CASSQDGTPGDYGYTF.

The J gene is TRBJ1-1, the V gene TRBV3-1 (or the pseudogene TRBV3-2); D is ambiguous. Germline lookup yields CDR1 LGHDT and CDR2 YNNKEL (reference sequence). Deletions cut 4 bases from V and 0 bases from J, with 9 bases between. The CDR3 runs 14 residues. CDR3 in DNA: TGTGCCAGCAGCCCCCTATACGTGAACACTGAAGCTTTCTTT. Amino acids: CASSPLYVNTEAFF.

The rearrangement links TRBV5-1 to TRBJ1-2, with 8 bases that match TRBD1. V was pared by 5 bases and J by 4 bases, with 10 bases of the junction left unmatched. The CDR3 is made up of 15 amino acids. The germline CDR1 and CDR2 sequences are SGHRS and YFSETQ. The CDR3 DNA is TGCGCCAGCAGGATCACGGACAGGGAGGTCTATGGCTACACCTTC. It specifies CASRITDREVYGYTF.

This rearrangement joins TRBV5-8 to TRBJ1-4; TRBD1 might be the D (6 bases). Between the trimmed V and J ends, which lost 1 base and 1 base, there was a span of 11 bases. Germline V gene lookup returns CDR1 SGHTS and CDR2 YDEGEE. This CDR3 has 16 residues. The CDR3 loop is CASSLSWGQTNEKLFF. CDR3 nucleotides: TGTGCCAGCAGCTTGAGCTGGGGACAAACTAATGAAAAACTGTTTTTT. Filled out from reference TRBV5-8 and TRBJ1-4, the complete variable domain reads EAGVTQSPTHLIKTRGQQATLRCSPISGHTSVYWYQQALGLGLQFLLWYDEGEERNRGNFPPRFSGRQFPNYSSELNVNALELEDSALYLCASSLSWGQTNEKLFFGSGTQLSVL.

CDR3 region: CASSISGDRGQGYTF. CDR3 sequence (DNA): TGTGCCAGTAGTATAAGCGGCGACAGGGGGCAAGGCTACACCTTC. The V and J genes are TRBV19 and TRBJ1-2; 10 bases match TRBD1. J was trimmed by 8 bases and V by 2 bases; bases with no gene match: 8. The CDR3 is made up of 15 amino acids. The germline V gene encodes CDR1 LNHDA and CDR2 SQIVND (reference sequence).

This chain links TRBV28 with TRBJ2-2; TRBD2 might be the D (6 bases). There are 13 residues in the CDR3. V dropped 7 bases and J dropped 0 bases, with 6 bases sitting between them. Germline lookup yields CDR1 MDHEN and CDR2 SYDVKM. CDR3 amino acids: CASTGANTGELFF. Here the CDR3 DNA reads TGTGCCAGCACGGGGGCGAACACCGGGGAGCTGTTTTTT.

The chain carries TRBV7-2 and TRBJ2-2, with D possibly TRBD2 on 6 matching bases. V shed 5 bases and J shed 4 bases, with 14 bases lying between them. The V gene's germline CDR1 is SGHTA and CDR2 FQGNSA. The CDR3 spans 15 residues. CDR3 bases: TGTGCCAGCAGCCCCCCGGGGGTGGTCACCGGGGAGCTGTTTTTT. Translated, it gives CASSPPGVVTGELFF.

The chain carries TRBV15 and TRBJ2-1; TRBD2 aligns across 11 bases. The CDR3 contains 15 residues. Germline CDR1 LNHNV, CDR2 YYDKDF (reference sequence). The ends lost 6 bases at V and 6 bases at J; junction bases unmatched: 7. CDR3 sequence reads: CATSSASGRINEQFF. CDR3 coding DNA: TGTGCCACCAGTTCGGCTAGCGGGAGGATCAATGAGCAGTTCTTC.

There are many counts of this clone. The rearrangement uses TRBV7-3 and TRBJ1-1; D unclear. CDR3 length: 14 amino acids. V was cut by 5 bases and J by 1 base, with 11 bases left in between. CDR1 and CDR2 (germline): SGHTA, FQGTGA. CDR3 nucleotide sequence: TGTGCCAGCAGCCAAAGAGGGTGGAACACTGAAGCTTTCTTT. This sequence encodes CASSQRGWNTEAFF.

The chain joins TRBV5-1 to TRBJ2-1; 14 bases agree with TRBD2. The CDR3 loop spans 17 amino acids. Trimming at V came to 5 bases and at J to 9 bases, leaving 13 bases not matched to a gene. Germline-derived CDR1 and CDR2 are SGHRS and YFSETQ. The CDR3 protein is CASRISSTSGGAGEQFF. For the CDR3, the DNA is TGCGCCAGCAGAATCTCCTCGACTAGCGGGGGGGCCGGTGAGCAGTTCTTC.

V gene TRBV19 combines with J gene TRBJ1-1; D remains ambiguous. The germline gives CDR1 LNHDA, CDR2 SQIVND (reference sequence). V gave up 3 bases and J gave up 4 bases, with 9 bases separating them. This CDR3 is built from 13 residues. The CDR3 reads CASSIWAATEAFF. CDR3 nucleotide sequence: TGTGCCAGTAGTATCTGGGCAGCCACTGAAGCTTTCTTT.

This chain uses TRBV28 with TRBJ2-2; a possible D gene is TRBD1 (5 bases). The CDR3 extends over 12 amino acids. The germline V gene has CDR1 MDHEN and CDR2 SYDVKM. Deletions cut 8 bases from V and 7 bases from J, with 11 bases between. CDR3 sequence reads: CASAKTDGELFF. The CDR3 DNA reads TGTGCCAGCGCAAAGACAGACGGGGAGCTGTTTTTT.

V usage is TRBV13 and J usage is TRBJ2-7; 7 bases match TRBD1. The CDR3 runs to 14 residues. Germline CDR1 is PRHDT and CDR2 is FYEKMQ (reference sequence). V lost 2 bases, J lost 2 bases, and 3 bases stayed unmatched. CDR3 in amino acids: CASSLSQGAYEQYF. In DNA, the CDR3 is TGTGCCAGCAGCTTAAGCCAGGGGGCCTACGAGCAGTACTTC.

This chain uses TRBV5-1 with TRBJ2-7; D not resolved. The CDR3 is 13 amino acids. The germline V and J ends were trimmed by 2 bases and 3 bases, with 9 bases remaining between them. Germline V lookup: CDR1 SGHRS, CDR2 YFSETQ. Here the CDR3 reads CASSLDTFYEQYF. The CDR3 region has the DNA TGCGCCAGCAGCTTAGACACCTTCTACGAGCAGTACTTC.

CDR3 DNA: TGTGCCAGTAGACCCACTAGCGGGAGTTCTTACAATGAGCAGTTCTTC. Its translation is CASRPTSGSSYNEQFF. V is TRBV19 and J is TRBJ2-1; 11 bases fit TRBD2. Losses at the gene ends were 6 bases for V and 4 bases for J; bases not matched to a gene: 8. The germline CDR1 and CDR2 sequences are LNHDA and SQIVND (reference sequence). The CDR3 is 16 amino acids.

This chain links TRBV7-2 with TRBJ1-3, with D tentatively TRBD1 (5 bases). The CDR3 spans 16 residues. The germline V and J ends were trimmed by 1 base and 0 bases, with 10 bases remaining between them. Per the germline V gene, CDR1 is SGHTA and CDR2 is FQGNSA. The CDR3 DNA reads as TGTGCCAGCAGCTTAGACTCAGGGATCTCTGGAAACACCATATATTTT. As protein: CASSLDSGISGNTIYF.

The chain carries TRBV10-3 and TRBJ2-1; a weak D match, TRBD2 (6 bases). The V gene lost 6 bases and the J gene lost 2 bases, with 11 bases spanning the gap. CDR3 size: 14 residues. Germline CDR1 and CDR2: ENHRY and SYGVKD. CDR3 sequence reads: CAIRRLDTYNEQFF. In DNA, the CDR3 is TGTGCCATCAGGAGACTAGACACCTACAATGAGCAGTTCTTC.

This chain connects TRBV7-9 to TRBJ1-2; 11 bases fit TRBD1. Losses at the gene ends were 5 bases for V and 4 bases for J; bases not matched to a gene: 6. Per germline, CDR1 SEHNR and CDR2 FQNEAQ (reference sequence). This CDR3 has 15 residues. CDR3 amino acids: CASSPRTGGGYGYTF. In DNA, the CDR3 is TGTGCCAGCAGCCCCCGGACAGGGGGCGGCTATGGCTACACCTTC.

The rearrangement uses TRBV7-8 and TRBJ2-1, with unresolved D. The V end lost 5 bases, the J end lost 5 bases, and 10 bases lay between the germline ends. The germline V gene encodes CDR1 SGHVS and CDR2 FQNEAQ. CDR3 length: 13 amino acids. Here the CDR3 DNA reads TGTGCCAGCAGCCCCGTCGGTAACAATGAGCAGTTCTTC. The encoded protein is CASSPVGNNEQFF.

V is TRBV7-5 and J is TRBJ2-1; the table's D call TRBD1 went unverified against the DNA. TRBV7-5 is described as a pseudogene. This CDR3 contains 13 residues. The CDR3 loop reads CARSPTGNNEQFF. CDR3 bases: TGTGCCAGAAGCCCTACAGGGAACAATGAGCAGTTCTTC.

This rearrangement joins TRBV5-8 to TRBJ1-5; tentatively, D is TRBD1 (5 bases). The CDR3 is 14 residues long. CDR1 and CDR2 (germline): SGHTS, YDEGEE. Trimming cost V 7 bases and J 6 bases, with 17 bases left between them. CDR3 DNA: TGTGCCAGCGGTGACTATGACGGGGGTCAGCCCCAGCATTTT. Its translation: CASGDYDGGQPQHF.

This clone turned up a few times. The chain combines TRBV6-5 with TRBJ1-5, with D perhaps TRBD1 (5 bases). The CDR3 loop spans 14 amino acids. The V gene lost 5 bases and the J gene lost 2 bases, with 10 bases spanning the gap. Germline values: CDR1 MNHEY, CDR2 SVGAGI. CDR3 protein: CASSNRRGNQPQHF. The CDR3 DNA reads as TGTGCCAGCAGTAACAGGAGGGGCAATCAGCCCCAGCATTTT.